A single sample is the source of the 25 T cell receptor beta chains below, sequenced in a study of blood T cell repertoires in COVID-19. The repertoire was sequenced with immunoSEQ multiplex PCR; TCRdb's copy has only in-frame clones and lacks some. This table has 270,000 or so clones, roughly 89% appearing once. The sample was peripheral blood. All receptors derive from a woman aged 25 to 45 with active or convalescent COVID-19.

The chain combines TRBV7-8 with TRBJ1-1; weak D call: TRBD1 (5 bases). The CDR3 runs to 14 residues. The V gene's germline CDR1 is SGHVS and CDR2 FQNEAQ. The V end was cut by 5 bases, the J end by 5 bases, with 15 bases between. The DNA of the CDR3 is TGTGCCAGCAGCCGAGACAGCTCACGGACTGAAGCTTTCTTT. Its protein product is CASSRDSSRTEAFF.

The V and J genes are TRBV7-2 and TRBJ2-7; 8 nucleotides line up with TRBD1. CDR1 SGHTA and CDR2 FQGNSA come from the germline V gene. This CDR3 comprises 13 residues. With 5 bases clipped from V and 7 bases from J, the junction kept 7 bases outside the gene matches. CDR3 sequence: CASSARTGTEQYF. In nucleotides, the CDR3 is TGTGCCAGCAGCGCGCGGACAGGGACGGAGCAGTACTTC. The variable domain in full, completed from reference TRBV7-2 and TRBJ2-7, reads GAGVSQSPSNKVTEKGKDVELRCDPISGHTALYWYRQSLGQGLEFLIYFQGNSAPDKSGLPSDRFSAERTGGSVSTLTIQRTQQEDSAVYLCASSARTGTEQYFGPGTRLTVT.

CDR3 sequence: CASSLVKGGGSYEQYF. For the CDR3, the DNA is TGCGCCAGCAGCTTGGTTAAGGGCGGAGGCTCCTACGAGCAGTACTTC. The chain has TRBV5-1 and TRBJ2-7; a weak D match, TRBD2 (5 bases). Trimming pared 0 bases from V and 0 bases from J, leaving 13 bases between. This CDR3 is 16 amino acids long. Germline values: CDR1 SGHRS, CDR2 YFSETQ.

The chain combines TRBV18 with TRBJ1-1, with 10 bases aligning to TRBD1. The CDR3 consists of 15 residues. The V gene's germline CDR1 is KGHSH and CDR2 LQKENI. V shed 2 bases and J 1 base; nucleotides not matched to a gene: 1. This chain's CDR3 is CASSPGDRGNTEAFF. The CDR3, as DNA: TGTGCCAGCTCACCAGGGGACAGGGGGAACACTGAAGCTTTCTTT.

The chain recombines TRBV5-6 with TRBJ1-6; weak D call: TRBD1 (5 bases). V lost 4 bases, J lost 8 bases, and 13 bases lay in between. Per the germline V gene, CDR1 is SGHDT and CDR2 is YYEEEE. This CDR3 region has 14 residues. The CDR3 DNA reads as TGTGCCAGCAGCCTCGGCCGGGGGGATTCACCCCTCCACTTT. As protein: CASSLGRGDSPLHF.

This chain joins TRBV7-9 and TRBJ1-6, with D possibly being TRBD1 (6 bases). V was trimmed by 5 bases and J by 10 bases, leaving 18 bases between them. CDR1 SEHNR and CDR2 FQNEAQ come from the germline V gene (reference sequence). The CDR3 covers 15 residues. The CDR3 protein is CASSPRDIAGSPLHF. The DNA of the CDR3 is TGTGCCAGCAGCCCTCGGGACATAGCGGGGTCACCCCTCCACTTT.

The V and J genes are TRBV7-2 and TRBJ2-1, with TRBD2 matching over 10 bases. The germline V gene encodes CDR1 SGHTA and CDR2 FQGNSA. Unmatched junction bases numbered 12, after V lost 5 bases and J lost 14 bases. There are 14 residues in the CDR3. CDR3 coding DNA: TGTGCCAGCAGCCCCGGGACTAGCGCCAGCACTGAGTTCTTC. Translating it yields CASSPGTSASTEFF.

A word on this clone: One end of the junction is discordant with germline, which a read error may explain. The chain recombines TRBV7-7 with TRBJ1-3; D unresolved. The CDR3 is 17 residues long. Germline CDR1 and CDR2: SSHAT and FNYEAQ (reference sequence). The CDR3 nucleotides read TGTGCTAGCAGCCCCGGTCGTCGGTTTACCTCTGGAAACACCATATATTTT. Translated: CASSPGRRFTSGNTIYF.

The rearrangement joins TRBV6-5 to TRBJ2-3, with a tentative D call TRBD1 (6 bases). The V gene's germline CDR1 is MNHEY and CDR2 SVGAGI. The CDR3 sequence is 13 residues long. V was shortened by 2 bases and J by 3 bases, with 6 bases between the two germline ends. CDR3 in amino acids: CASSYDRTDTQYF. The CDR3 DNA reads TGTGCCAGCAGTTACGACAGGACAGATACGCAGTATTTT.

The chain joins TRBV30 to TRBJ1-2, with a possible D match to TRBD1 (5 bases). CDR1 is GTSNPN, CDR2 SVGIG, per germline (reference sequence). V was clipped by 2 bases and J by 4 bases, with 11 bases between them. The CDR3 is 13 amino acids. CDR3 amino acids: CAWSSQGPYGYTF. As DNA, the CDR3 is TGTGCCTGGAGTTCCCAGGGCCCCTATGGCTACACCTTC.

The chain has TRBV30 and TRBJ1-6; 8 nucleotides line up with TRBD1. The V gene's germline CDR1 is GTSNPN and CDR2 SVGIG (reference sequence). There are 15 residues in the CDR3. The trim removed 5 bases at V and 0 bases at J, leaving 3 bases unmatched. The CDR3, as DNA: TGTGCCTGGGGACAGGGCGCCTCCTATAATTCACCCCTCCACTTT. As protein: CAWGQGASYNSPLHF.

The rearrangement uses TRBV6-2 or TRBV6-3 and TRBJ2-7, with D maybe TRBD2 (7 bases). Looked up from germline, CDR1 is MNHEY and CDR2 is SVGEGT. Deletions cut 1 base from V and 0 bases from J, with 13 bases between. This CDR3 region has 16 residues. The DNA of the CDR3 is TGTGCCAGCAGTTACTGGGGGCGGGGGATCTCCTACGAGCAGTACTTC. Its translation: CASSYWGRGISYEQYF.

The chain combines TRBV19 with TRBJ1-1, with 12 bases fitting TRBD1. CDR3 length: 19 amino acids. In germline, CDR1 is LNHDA, CDR2 SQIVND (reference sequence). The junction had 16 bases not matched to a gene; V was cut back by 8 bases and J by 0 bases. CDR3 nucleotides: TGTGCCAGTCAGCAGAGGGGACAGGGGGCCGTGGGTATGAACACTGAAGCTTTCTTT. It codes for CASQQRGQGAVGMNTEAFF.

This rearrangement joins TRBV29-1 to TRBJ1-2, with TRBD1 identical over 7 bases. Germline values: CDR1 SQVTM, CDR2 ANQGSEA. This CDR3 contains 14 residues. V lost 2 bases, J lost 7 bases, and 10 bases stayed unmatched. CDR3 sequence (DNA): TGCAGCGTTGAATCAGGGGGACAGTATCTTGGCTACACCTTC. Residues: CSVESGGQYLGYTF.

The V and J genes are TRBV3-1 (or the pseudogene TRBV3-2) and TRBJ2-4, with 10 bases matching TRBD2. Looked up from germline, CDR1 is LGHDT and CDR2 is YNNKEL (reference sequence). J gave up 1 base and V 6 bases, and 18 bases lay outside the gene matches. This CDR3 has 20 residues. CDR3 sequence: CASRTFHCSGGASAKNIQYF. The CDR3 DNA reads TGTGCCAGCAGGACCTTTCACTGCAGCGGGGGGGCCTCGGCCAAAAACATTCAGTACTTC.

A few counts support this clone. The rearrangement joins TRBV30 to TRBJ1-2, with a weak D call TRBD1 (6 bases). Germline loops: CDR1 GTSNPN, CDR2 SVGIG (reference sequence). The CDR3 is 15 residues long. The CDR3 DNA reads as TGTGCACAACTCAAGGACCTGGGGGCATACTATGGCTACACCTTC. Translated: CAQLKDLGAYYGYTF. Based on the CDR3 plus reference TRBV30 and TRBJ1-2, the full variable domain is SQTIHQWPATLVQPVGSPLSLECTVEGTSNPNLYWYRQAAGRGLQLLFYSVGIGQISSEVPQNLSASRPQDRQFILSSKKLLLSDSGFYLCAQLKDLGAYYGYTFGSGTRLTVV.

The chain links TRBV18 to TRBJ1-1; the D is unclear. The CDR3 runs to 16 residues. Looked up from germline, CDR1 is KGHSH and CDR2 is LQKENI. Trimming removed 0 bases from V and 1 base from J, with 12 bases in between. The CDR3 sequence is CASSPPHLRENTEAFF. CDR3 in DNA: TGTGCCAGCTCACCACCACACCTGAGGGAGAACACTGAAGCTTTCTTT.

This clone was detected only a few times. This chain connects TRBV18 to TRBJ1-1; the match to TRBD1 covers 12 bases. CDR1 is KGHSH, CDR2 LQKENI, per germline. The CDR3 runs 14 residues. The V gene end was trimmed by 4 bases and the J gene end by 5 bases; junction bases not matched to a gene: 2. CDR3 DNA: TGTGCCAGCTCACAGGGACAGGGGGCTACTGAAGCTTTCTTT. Its protein product is CASSQGQGATEAFF.

This chain uses TRBV27 with TRBJ2-3; the D gene is possibly TRBD2 (6 bases). From germline, CDR1 is MNHEY and CDR2 SMNVEV (reference sequence). This CDR3 contains 13 residues. V was clipped by 7 bases and J by 2 bases, with 10 bases between them. The CDR3: CASKGGDTDTQYF. For the CDR3, the DNA is TGTGCCAGCAAGGGCGGGGACACAGATACGCAGTATTTT.

The chain employs TRBV24-1 and TRBJ1-1, with D maybe TRBD1 (5 bases). Trimming stripped 5 bases from V and 8 bases from J, with 17 bases between. CDR3 length equals 14 residues. Germline V gives CDR1 KGHDR, CDR2 SFDVKD. This chain's CDR3 is CATSASGREREAFF. The CDR3 nucleotides are TGTGCCACCAGTGCCTCGGGACGGGAGCGGGAAGCTTTCTTT.

As regards this clone: A much larger clone is a single base away; this may be a read error. The CDR3 reads CASSQDRSGIKTQYF. The CDR3 bases are TGTGCCAGCAGCCAAGATCGATCCGGGATCAAGACCCAGTACTTC. The V gene is TRBV3-1 (or the pseudogene TRBV3-2), the J gene TRBJ2-5, with D possibly being TRBD2 (5 bases). Germline V gene data show CDR1 as LGHDT and CDR2 as YNNKEL (reference sequence). The CDR3 has 15 residues. The V end lost 0 bases, the J end lost 6 bases, and 14 bases lay between the germline ends.

The gene calls are TRBV4-1 and TRBJ2-5; the D is unclear. The CDR3 extends over 14 amino acids. CDR1 MGHRA and CDR2 YSYEKL come from the germline V gene. Trimming pared 0 bases from V and 5 bases from J, leaving 10 bases between. CDR3 DNA: TGCGCCAGCAGCCAAGAACGAGTGTGGGAGACCCAGTACTTC. Encoded protein: CASSQERVWETQYF.

This clone was counted only a few times. Other DNA sequences within the sample encode an identical CDR3. The chain employs TRBV29-1 and TRBJ1-1; perhaps TRBD1 as D (6 bases). The CDR3 is made up of 12 amino acids. V dropped 6 bases and J dropped 2 bases, with 10 bases sitting between them. The germline V gene has CDR1 SQVTM and CDR2 ANQGSEA. The CDR3 bases are TGCAGCGTCCCACAGGGCAACACTGAAGCTTTCTTT. Amino acids: CSVPQGNTEAFF.

The J gene is TRBJ2-2, the V gene TRBV7-9, with D maybe TRBD1 (5 bases). Germline lookup yields CDR1 SEHNR and CDR2 FQNEAQ (reference sequence). The CDR3 length is 15 residues. V lost 5 bases and J 5 bases, leaving 15 bases between the germline ends. CDR3 sequence: CASSPFDRTTGELFF. The CDR3 DNA sequence: TGTGCCAGCAGCCCCTTTGACAGAACGACCGGGGAGCTGTTTTTT.

The chain combines TRBV11-3 with TRBJ2-1; 8 positions agree with TRBD2. The CDR3 totals 15 residues. Per the germline V gene, CDR1 is SGHNT and CDR2 is YENEEA. With 5 bases clipped from V and 11 bases from J, the junction kept 14 bases outside the gene matches. For the CDR3, the DNA is TGTGCCAGCAGCCCCCCGGGACTAGGTGTCGCTAAGCAGTTCTTC. It is translated as CASSPPGLGVAKQFF.